Given below is one T cell receptor (beta chain) in context. TCRdb keeps only in-frame clones here, not all; method: immunoSEQ multiplex PCR. The sample contains roughly 87,000 clones, around 90% of which appear only once. These data belong to a study of OX40 agonist ivuxolimab in advanced cancers. Study-wide background: Subjects had a mean age of around 60 years, with a range of 23 to 79; less than 90% were male.

Germline assignment: CDR1 SGHTA and CDR2 FQGNSA. The CDR3 sequence is 13 residues long. The J segment lost 1 base and the V segment lost 10 bases, leaving 2 bases of the junction unmatched. This receptor was obtained from an adult with an advanced solid tumor such as melanoma, head and neck, liver or kidney cancer. Material: CD4+ or CD8+ T cells sorted from blood, obtained in a trial of the OX40 agonist ivuxolimab. The V call is TRBV7-2, the J call TRBJ2-2, with 8 nucleotides matching TRBD1. The CDR3 coding sequence is TGTGCCACCGGGACAGGGAACACCGGGGAGCTGTTTTTT. Amino acids: CATGTGNTGELFF.